The clone carrying this T cell receptor (beta chain) is medium-sized (0.01 to 0.1%) within its sample. Antigen: not known. This entry is derived from a study of CD8+ T cells in alopecia areata. Findings of the study overall: Relative to normal scalp, lesional scalp, especially alopecia totalis/universalis, showed higher clonality.

The CDR3 has 15 residues. J gave up 2 bases and V 4 bases, and 3 bases lay outside the gene matches. Germline-derived CDR1 and CDR2 are SGHTA and FQGNSA. TCR sequencing used cDNA made by reverse transcription of extracted RNA. This table comes from immunoSEQ multiplex PCR, and its TCRdb copy is limited to in-frame clones, with some not included. This sample carries about 98,000 clones, under 45% of them seen once, and the ten largest clones take 0.75% to 0.9%. This TCR was recovered from a human donor with alopecia areata. Sequencing was carried out using CD4+ T cells sorted from blood. The chain joins TRBV7-2 to TRBJ2-1; 9 bases are a match to TRBD2. Written as DNA, the CDR3 is TGTGCCAGCAGCTCTAGCGGGGATACCTACAATGAGCAGTTCTTC. Its translation is CASSSSGDTYNEQFF.